Below, 25 T cell receptor beta chains from the same sample are listed, as sequenced in a study of blood T cell repertoires in COVID-19. Assay: immunoSEQ multiplex PCR; the TCRdb copy retains only in-frame clones and omits some. Among approximately 80,000 clones listed, about 88% were seen once. The specimen was peripheral blood. Receptors originate from a man aged 40-49 years with acute or convalescent COVID-19.

The CDR3 nucleotides are TGTGCCAGCAGTTTCGTACAGGGATTCACCGGGGAGCTGTTTTTT. This codes for CASSFVQGFTGELFF. The V and J genes are TRBV27 and TRBJ2-2; possibly TRBD1 for D (6 bases). This CDR3 region has 15 residues. Germline lookup yields CDR1 MNHEY and CDR2 SMNVEV (reference sequence). Trimming cost V 3 bases and J 4 bases, with 12 bases left between them.

The chain has TRBV27 and TRBJ2-4; TRBD2 is a possible D gene (6 bases). This CDR3 is built from 16 residues. Germline V gene lookup returns CDR1 MNHEY and CDR2 SMNVEV (reference sequence). Trimming stripped 4 bases from V and 4 bases from J, with 17 bases between. CDR3 region: CASSSPRGTGKNIQYF. The CDR3 region has the DNA TGTGCCAGCAGTTCACCCCGCGGGACGGGGAAAAACATTCAGTACTTC.

This clone has just one count. V usage is TRBV30 and J usage is TRBJ1-6; D is uncertain. Trimming took 4 bases from V and 0 from J, leaving 13 bases between them. The CDR3 runs to 16 residues. Germline V CDR1 and CDR2: GTSNPN, SVGIG (reference sequence). The CDR3 spells CAWTLGRDSYNSPLHF. The CDR3 nucleotides read TGTGCCTGGACTCTAGGGAGGGACTCCTATAATTCACCCCTCCACTTT.

Here the CDR3 DNA reads TGTGCCAGCAGCTTAGGTTTTAGAGCGGGACACACCGGGGAGCTGTTTTTT. Translated, it gives CASSLGFRAGHTGELFF. This rearrangement joins TRBV7-2 to TRBJ2-2, with TRBD2 identical over 7 bases. CDR3 length: 17 residues. Germline CDR1 SGHTA, CDR2 FQGNSA. V shed 1 base and J 3 bases; nucleotides not matched to a gene: 8. The full variable domain, completed using reference TRBV7-2 and TRBJ2-2, is GAGVSQSPSNKVTEKGKDVELRCDPISGHTALYWYRQSLGQGLEFLIYFQGNSAPDKSGLPSDRFSAERTGGSVSTLTIQRTQQEDSAVYLCASSLGFRAGHTGELFFGEGSRLTVL.

This clone showed up many times. The chain couples TRBV5-1 to TRBJ1-3; weak D call: TRBD1 (5 bases). From germline, CDR1 is SGHRS and CDR2 YFSETQ. The length of the CDR3 is 13 residues. Trimming took off 0 bases at V and 4 bases at J, with 5 bases between the two ends. As DNA, the CDR3 is TGCGCCAGCAGCTTGGGACAGGGAAACACCATATATTTT. Translating it yields CASSLGQGNTIYF. Variable domain in full (rest from reference TRBV5-1 and TRBJ1-3): KAGVTQTPRYLIKTRGQQVTLSCSPISGHRSVSWYQQTPGQGLQFLFEYFSETQRNKGNFPGRFSGRQFSNSRSEMNVSTLELGDSALYLCASSLGQGNTIYFGEGSWLTVV.

The chain couples TRBV2 to TRBJ2-3; possibly TRBD2 for D (6 bases). CDR3 length equals 16 residues. Trimming removed 7 bases from V and 1 base from J, with 18 bases in between. CDR1 and CDR2 (germline): SNHLY, FYNNEI. CDR3: CASTYFGASGTDTQYF. The CDR3 coding sequence is TGTGCCAGCACTTATTTTGGTGCTAGCGGCACAGATACGCAGTATTTT.

V is TRBV21-1 and J is TRBJ2-2; the table's D call, TRBD2, was not checked against the DNA. TRBV21-1 is shown as a pseudogene. The CDR3 totals 16 residues. CDR3 amino acids: CASSRTGTLGAGELFF. The DNA for the CDR3 is TGTGCCAGCAGCCGAACCGGGACTTTGGGGGCCGGGGAGCTGTTTTTT.

This clone was counted many times. The chain is built from TRBV3-1 (or the pseudogene TRBV3-2) and TRBJ2-2; D is unclear. This CDR3 contains 17 residues. From germline, CDR1 is LGHDT and CDR2 YNNKEL (reference sequence). The ends were cut back, 0 bases at V and 7 bases at J, with 18 bases in the middle. The CDR3 loop is CASSQDGLLGDGGELFF. The CDR3 nucleotides are TGTGCCAGCAGCCAAGACGGTCTGCTAGGTGATGGCGGGGAGCTGTTTTTT.

The chain is built from TRBV6-5 and TRBJ2-5; tentative D call: TRBD1 (6 bases). This CDR3 has 14 residues. Germline CDR1 reads MNHEY; CDR2 reads SVGAGI. Trimming left V 0 bases short and J 4 bases short, with 9 bases between. CDR3 DNA sequence: TGTGCCAGCAGTTACTCTTGGGGGCGAGAGACCCAGTACTTC. It is translated as CASSYSWGRETQYF.

A word on this clone: Other DNA sequences in this sample translate to the same CDR3. The chain joins TRBV11-3 to TRBJ2-3; no firm D call. V was clipped by 2 bases and J by 1 base, with 4 bases between them. Germline V CDR1 and CDR2: SGHNT, YENEEA. This CDR3 spans 13 amino acids. CDR3 region: CASSLQGTDTQYF. As DNA, the CDR3 is TGTGCCAGCAGCTTACAGGGCACAGATACGCAGTATTTT.

This clone was seen only once. The gene calls are TRBV25-1 and TRBJ1-6, with a possible D match to TRBD1 (6 bases). Trimming took 3 bases from V and 11 from J, leaving 17 bases between them. Germline values: CDR1 MGHDK, CDR2 SYGVNS. This CDR3 comprises 15 residues. The CDR3 spells CASSEGWTVGTPLHF. The CDR3 DNA reads TGTGCCAGCAGTGAGGGCTGGACAGTTGGTACACCCCTCCACTTT. The complete variable domain, with remaining parts taken from reference TRBV25-1 and TRBJ1-6, reads EADIYQTPRYLVIGTGKKITLECSQTMGHDKMYWYQQDPGMELHLIHYSYGVNSTEKGDLSSESTVSRIRTEHFPLTLESARPSHTSQYLCASSEGWTVGTPLHFGNGTRLTVT.

V and J are TRBV6-1 and TRBJ1-2; unclear D gene. From germline, CDR1 is MNHNS and CDR2 SASEGT. The CDR3 contains 15 residues. V was shortened by 0 bases and J by 0 bases, with 8 bases between the two germline ends. CDR3 DNA sequence: TGTGCCAGCAGTGAAGCGGCGACTCCTAACTATGGCTACACCTTC. This sequence encodes CASSEAATPNYGYTF.

This clone was counted a single time. V usage is TRBV29-1 and J usage is TRBJ2-3; D perhaps matches TRBD2 (6 bases). Germline V CDR1 and CDR2: SQVTM, ANQGSEA. Trimming removed 7 bases from V and 2 bases from J, with 13 bases in between. The CDR3 spans 13 residues. CDR3 region: CSGRGLLTDTQYF. The CDR3, as DNA: TGCAGCGGAAGGGGACTCCTCACAGATACGCAGTATTTT.

This chain links TRBV15 with TRBJ1-2, with 7 bases aligning to TRBD1. After removal of 3 bases from V and 3 bases from J, the junction contained 4 bases not matched to a gene. Germline lookup yields CDR1 LNHNV and CDR2 YYDKDF (reference sequence). CDR3 size: 14 residues. The CDR3: CATSRDRMDYGYTF. As DNA, the CDR3 is TGTGCCACCAGCAGGGACAGGATGGACTATGGCTACACCTTC.

V is TRBV5-1 and J is TRBJ1-1; D gene unclear. Germline V gives CDR1 SGHRS, CDR2 YFSETQ. The ends were cut back, 1 base at V and 3 bases at J, with 10 bases in the middle. This CDR3 is 14 amino acids long. The DNA for the CDR3 is TGCGCCAGCAGCTTGCATGGCCGGGACACTGAAGCTTTCTTT. It specifies CASSLHGRDTEAFF.

The chain uses TRBV27 and TRBJ1-5; TRBD1 is a possible D gene (5 bases). The germline V gene encodes CDR1 MNHEY and CDR2 SMNVEV (reference sequence). The germline V and J ends were trimmed by 5 bases and 3 bases, with 11 bases remaining between them. The length of the CDR3 is 14 residues. The CDR3 is CASSMRQFNQPQHF. Written as DNA, the CDR3 is TGTGCCAGCAGTATGAGACAGTTCAATCAGCCCCAGCATTTT.

This clone was recorded a few times. This sequence joins TRBV12-3 or TRBV12-4 and TRBJ1-1, with D perhaps matching TRBD1 (5 bases). The CDR3 loop spans 13 amino acids. V was shortened by 3 bases and J by 4 bases, with 9 bases between the two germline ends. This chain's CDR3 is CASSFRVGTEAFF. CDR3 DNA: TGTGCCAGCAGTTTCAGGGTAGGCACTGAAGCTTTCTTT.

This chain connects TRBV27 to TRBJ1-2; the match to TRBD1 covers 7 bases. Unmatched junction bases numbered 18, after V lost 7 bases and J lost 4 bases. CDR3 length: 17 amino acids. The germline CDR1 and CDR2 sequences are MNHEY and SMNVEV (reference sequence). CDR3 amino acids: CASMQQGTNLRLYGYTF. The CDR3 nucleotides are TGTGCCAGCATGCAACAGGGGACCAATCTCCGCCTCTATGGCTACACCTTC.

The CDR3 DNA reads TGTGCCAGCAGTCCGGGACAGACTAATGAAAAACTGTTTTTT. Translation: CASSPGQTNEKLFF. The J gene is TRBJ1-4, the V gene TRBV6-6, with 7 bases matching TRBD1. The CDR3 totals 14 residues. Trimming removed 5 bases from V and 2 bases from J; junction bases left unmatched: 2. Germline V gene lookup returns CDR1 MNHNY and CDR2 SVGAGI (reference sequence).

The genes are TRBV11-2 and TRBJ1-1; D gene unclear. The ends were cut back, 7 bases at V and 7 bases at J, with 25 bases in the middle. The CDR3 runs to 16 residues. From germline, CDR1 is SGHAT and CDR2 FQNNGV. CDR3 sequence reads: CASNNRRGGNTGEAFF. Here the CDR3 DNA reads TGTGCCAGCAACAACCGTCGGGGTGGTAACACTGGTGAAGCTTTCTTT.

The count of this clone is one. The genes are TRBV5-5 and TRBJ1-4; perhaps TRBD1 as D (5 bases). V lost 1 base and J lost 0, with 10 bases in between. Germline-derived CDR1 and CDR2 are SGHKS and YYEKEE (reference sequence). The CDR3 loop spans 16 amino acids. The CDR3 bases are TGTGCCAGCAGCTTGACAGGCAGTGCAACTAATGAAAAACTGTTTTTT. This encodes CASSLTGSATNEKLFF.

The genes are TRBV19 and TRBJ1-1; the D is unclear. V lost 4 bases and J 0 bases, leaving 12 bases between the germline ends. The germline V gene has CDR1 LNHDA and CDR2 SQIVND (reference sequence). The CDR3 length is 15 residues. The CDR3 here is CASSTSPNMNTEAFF. DNA for the CDR3: TGTGCCAGTAGTACCTCACCAAACATGAACACTGAAGCTTTCTTT.

This clone occurred once. The chain employs TRBV19 and TRBJ1-1, with a weak D call TRBD1 (6 bases). V lost 7 bases to trimming and J lost 0 bases, with 9 bases between them. The CDR3 is 13 residues long. Germline lookup yields CDR1 LNHDA and CDR2 SQIVND (reference sequence). The CDR3 loop reads CASMGALNTEAFF. CDR3 DNA sequence: TGTGCCAGTATGGGGGCCTTGAACACTGAAGCTTTCTTT.

This clone appeared a few times. The V gene is TRBV29-1, the J gene TRBJ1-5; 7 bases align to TRBD1. The V segment lost 4 bases and the J segment 4 bases; nucleotides outside the gene matches: 4. CDR3 size: 13 residues. Germline-derived CDR1 and CDR2 are SQVTM and ANQGSEA. The CDR3 sequence is CSVAGQANQPQHF. CDR3 nucleotides: TGCAGCGTTGCCGGACAGGCAAATCAGCCCCAGCATTTT.

This chain connects TRBV7-9 to TRBJ1-2; the match to TRBD1 covers 9 bases. From germline, CDR1 is SEHNR and CDR2 FQNEAQ (reference sequence). V gave up 5 bases and J gave up 8 bases; unmatched junction bases: 6. The CDR3 runs 13 residues. The CDR3 protein is CASSLRQGDGYTF. The CDR3, as DNA: TGTGCCAGCAGCCTCCGACAGGGGGACGGCTACACCTTC.